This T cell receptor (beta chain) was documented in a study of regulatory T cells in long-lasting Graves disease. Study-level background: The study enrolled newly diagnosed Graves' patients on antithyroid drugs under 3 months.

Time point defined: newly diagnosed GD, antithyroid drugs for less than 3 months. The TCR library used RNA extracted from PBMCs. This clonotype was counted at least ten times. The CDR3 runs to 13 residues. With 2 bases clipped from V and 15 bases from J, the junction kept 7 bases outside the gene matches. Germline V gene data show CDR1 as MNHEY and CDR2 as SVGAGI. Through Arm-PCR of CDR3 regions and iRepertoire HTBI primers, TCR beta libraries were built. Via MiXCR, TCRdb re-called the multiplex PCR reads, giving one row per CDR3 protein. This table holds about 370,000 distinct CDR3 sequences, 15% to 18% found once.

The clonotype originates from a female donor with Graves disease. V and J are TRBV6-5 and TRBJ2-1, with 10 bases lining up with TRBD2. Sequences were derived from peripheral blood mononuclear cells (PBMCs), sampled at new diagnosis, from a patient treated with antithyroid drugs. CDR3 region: CASSYVGAGGPFF. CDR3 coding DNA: TGTGCCAGCAGTTACGTGGGAGCGGGGGGGCCGTTCTTC.